Listed below are T cell receptor beta chains from one sample, sequenced in a study of beta chain features in type 1 diabetes. The data were produced by immunoSEQ multiplex PCR, yet TCRdb's version contains in-frame clones alone and is incomplete. There are about 900,000 clones in the sample; roughly 15% occur only once, and about 0.02% lies in the top ten. The specimen sequenced was naive CD4+ T cells from blood. The receptors were sampled from a woman aged 18-29 years in good health. Each CDR3 is given with its conserved first and last residue. A D gene is named only where the DNA matches it firmly. Expanded clones are given a class, and other clones once, few, many or no size at all.

clone size	J gene	V gene	D gene	CDR3 protein	CDR3 DNA
few	TRBJ2-3	TRBV10-3	.	CAISRDGSDTQYF	TGTGCCATCAGCCGGGACGGGTCAGATACGCAGTATTTT
.	TRBJ2-7	TRBV20-1	.	CSAPRVNEQHF	TGCAGTGCGCCCAGGGTCAACGAGCAGCACTTC
few	TRBJ2-3	TRBV6-5	.	CASSYIGGGTDTQYF	TGTGCCAGCAGTTACATAGGGGGGGGCACAGATACGCAGTATTTT
.	TRBJ1-2	TRBV28	.	CASSLFSYGYTF	TGTGCCAGCAGTTTATTTTCCTATGGCTACACCTTC
.	TRBJ1-1	TRBV7-8	.	CASSLEVNTEAFF	TGTGCCAGCAGCTTAGAAGTGAACACTGAAGCTTTCTTT
.	TRBJ2-1	TRBV28	TRBD2	CASSGHRDYTLNEQFF	TGTGCCAGCAGTGGACACCGGGACTATACGTTAAATGAGCAGTTCTTC
.	TRBJ1-1	TRBV7-9	TRBD1	CASSVQGGNTEAFF	TGTGCCAGCAGCGTCCAGGGGGGGAACACTGAAGCTTTCTTT
.	TRBJ2-2	TRBV7-3	.	CASSLQPYRVRTGELFF	TGTGCCAGCAGCCTCCAGCCGTACAGGGTACGGACCGGGGAGCTGTTTTTT
.	TRBJ1-2	TRBV28	.	CASRVFYGYTF	TGTGCCAGCAGGGTTTTCTATGGCTACACCTTC
.	TRBJ1-2	TRBV4-2	.	CASSQERYREDGYTF	TGTGCCAGCAGCCAAGAACGATACAGGGAGGATGGCTACACCTTC
.	TRBJ2-3	TRBV7-2	.	CASSSTGTLGTDTQYF	TGTGCCAGCAGCTCGACAGGGACTCTCGGCACAGATACGCAGTATTTT
few	TRBJ2-3	TRBV5-1	.	CASSLGGYTDTQYF	TGCGCCAGCAGCTTGGGAGGCTACACAGATACGCAGTATTTT
few	TRBJ2-7	TRBV4-2	.	CASSSLSEQYF	TGTGCCAGCAGCTCCCTCTCCGAGCAGTACTTC
.	TRBJ2-1	TRBV19	TRBD2	CASSRPGLAGGNEQFF	TGTGCCAGTAGCCGACCGGGACTAGCGGGAGGCAATGAGCAGTTCTTC
.	TRBJ1-5	TRBV10-3	.	CAGASDSNQPQHF	TGTGCCGGCGCTTCGGATAGCAATCAGCCCCAGCATTTT
.	TRBJ2-1	TRBV18	.	CASSRSGEDEQFF	TGTGCCAGCTCCCGCTCAGGTGAGGATGAGCAGTTCTTC
few	TRBJ2-1	TRBV29-1	.	CSVEGRSPNEQFF	TGCAGCGTTGAAGGGAGGTCTCCCAATGAGCAGTTCTTC
.	TRBJ2-1	TRBV28	.	CASQTGAERNEQFF	TGTGCCAGCCAGACGGGGGCTGAACGCAATGAGCAGTTCTTC
.	TRBJ2-2	TRBV29-1	.	CSAGGPNTGELFF	TGCAGCGCAGGAGGGCCAAACACCGGGGAGCTGTTTTTT
few	TRBJ2-3	TRBV6-6	TRBD2	CATTRSGSADTQYF	TGTGCCACCACTAGGAGCGGGAGCGCAGATACGCAGTATTTT
few	TRBJ2-1	TRBV25-1	.	CASRDTGSRYNEQFF	TGTGCCAGCAGAGACACAGGGTCACGCTACAATGAGCAGTTCTTC
many	TRBJ2-7	TRBV7-9	TRBD2	CASSRPTSGTYEQYF	TGTGCCAGCAGCCGCCCGACTAGCGGGACCTACGAGCAGTACTTC
.	TRBJ2-7	TRBV4-1	.	CASSQVLGGIQTYEQYF	TGCGCCAGCAGCCAAGTCCTGGGCGGGATCCAAACCTACGAGCAGTACTTC
few	TRBJ2-2	TRBV7-9	TRBD2	CASSPPGTSFAGELFF	TGTGCCAGCAGCCCACCCGGGACTAGCTTTGCCGGGGAGCTGTTTTTT
.	TRBJ1-2	TRBV4-2	TRBD1	CASSHEDRDPMGYTF	TGTGCCAGCAGCCACGAGGACAGGGATCCTATGGGCTACACCTTC
.	TRBJ2-2	TRBV7-3	.	CASSLNRAGELFF	TGTGCCAGCAGCTTAAACAGGGCCGGGGAGCTGTTTTTT
few	TRBJ2-5	TRBV11-1	.	CASSPRFGETQYF	TGTGCCAGCAGCCCCAGATTCGGGGAGACCCAGTACTTC
few	TRBJ2-7	TRBV19	TRBD2	CASGTSGNYEQYF	TGTGCCAGTGGGACTAGCGGGAACTACGAGCAGTACTTC
.	TRBJ2-4	TRBV6-5	.	CASSYSGALAKNIQYF	TGTGCCAGCAGTTACTCGGGGGCCCTAGCCAAAAACATTCAGTACTTC
.	TRBJ1-1	TRBV21-1	.	CAVDSREAFF	TGTGCCGTCGATAGTCGAGAGGCTTTCTTT
few	TRBJ2-7	TRBV28	.	CASRSGQTYEQYF	TGTGCCAGCAGATCTGGACAGACCTACGAGCAGTACTTC
few	TRBJ2-7	TRBV7-2	.	CASSLGSYEQYF	TGTGCCAGCAGCTTGGGCAGCTACGAGCAGTACTTC
few	TRBJ2-5	TRBV7-9	TRBD2	CASSLGLAGETQYF	TGTGCCAGCAGCTTAGGTCTAGCGGGAGAGACCCAGTACTTC
few	TRBJ1-2	TRBV20-1	.	CSAGGLYGYTF	TGCAGTGCCGGGGGGCTTTATGGCTACACCTTC
few	TRBJ2-7	TRBV7-9	TRBD2	CASSGIGTSVAEQYF	TGTGCCAGCAGCGGAATCGGGACTAGCGTGGCCGAGCAGTACTTC